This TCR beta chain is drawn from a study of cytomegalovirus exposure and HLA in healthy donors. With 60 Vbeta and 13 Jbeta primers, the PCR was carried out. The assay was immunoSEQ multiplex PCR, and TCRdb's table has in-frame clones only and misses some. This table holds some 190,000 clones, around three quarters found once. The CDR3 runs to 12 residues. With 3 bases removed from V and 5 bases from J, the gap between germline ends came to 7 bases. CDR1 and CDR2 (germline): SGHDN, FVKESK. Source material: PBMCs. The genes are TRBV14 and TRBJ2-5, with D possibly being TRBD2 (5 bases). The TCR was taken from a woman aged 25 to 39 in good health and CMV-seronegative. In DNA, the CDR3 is TGTGCCAGCAGCCATAGAGGGGAGACCCAGTACTTC. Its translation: CASSHRGETQYF.